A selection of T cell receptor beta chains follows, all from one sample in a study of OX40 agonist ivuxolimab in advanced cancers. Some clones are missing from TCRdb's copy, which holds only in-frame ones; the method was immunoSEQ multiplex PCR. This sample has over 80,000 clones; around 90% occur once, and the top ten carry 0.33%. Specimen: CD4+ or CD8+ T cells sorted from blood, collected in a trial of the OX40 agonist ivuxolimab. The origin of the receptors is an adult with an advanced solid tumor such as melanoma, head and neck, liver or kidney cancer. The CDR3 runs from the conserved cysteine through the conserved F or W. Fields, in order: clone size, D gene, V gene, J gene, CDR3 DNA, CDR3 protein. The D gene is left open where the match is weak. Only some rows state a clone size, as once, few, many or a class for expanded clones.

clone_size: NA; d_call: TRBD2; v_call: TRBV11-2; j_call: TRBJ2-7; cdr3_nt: TGTGCCAGCAGCTCCTCCTCGGGACTAGCGAGCTACGAGCAGTACTTC; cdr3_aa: CASSSSSGLASYEQYF
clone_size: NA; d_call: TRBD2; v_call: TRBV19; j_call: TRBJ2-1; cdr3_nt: TGTGCCAGTAGTCGACTAGCGGACGCCTCCTACAATGAGCAGTTCTTC; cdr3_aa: CASSRLADASYNEQFF
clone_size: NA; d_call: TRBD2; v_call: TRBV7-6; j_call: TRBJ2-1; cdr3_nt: TGTGCCAGCAGCTCTAGCGGCAATGAGCAGTTCTTC; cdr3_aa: CASSSSGNEQFF
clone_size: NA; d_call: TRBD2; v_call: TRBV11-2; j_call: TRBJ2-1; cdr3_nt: TGTGCCAGCAGCTTATTTGCTAGCGGGAGTGTGGTTGAGCAGTTCTTC; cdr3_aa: CASSLFASGSVVEQFF
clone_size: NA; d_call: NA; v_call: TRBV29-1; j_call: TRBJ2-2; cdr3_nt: TGCAGCGCCCGGGAAGGGGCGAACACCGGGGAGCTGTTTTTT; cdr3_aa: CSAREGANTGELFF
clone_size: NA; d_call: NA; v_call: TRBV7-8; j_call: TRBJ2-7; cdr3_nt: TGTGCCAGCAGCGGAGGGGTGGATTACGAGCAGTACTTC; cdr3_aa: CASSGGVDYEQYF
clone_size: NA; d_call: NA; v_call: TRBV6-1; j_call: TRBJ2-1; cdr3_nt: TGTGCCAGCAGTCGGGCGGGCCTTAATGAGCAGTTCTTC; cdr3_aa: CASSRAGLNEQFF
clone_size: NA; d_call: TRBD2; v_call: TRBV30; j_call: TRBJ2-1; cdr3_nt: TGTGCTGGGAGGGGTGGACTAGAGCAGTTCTTC; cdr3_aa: CAGRGGLEQFF
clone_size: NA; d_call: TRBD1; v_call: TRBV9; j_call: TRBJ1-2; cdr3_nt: TGTGCCAGCAGCCCCGGTACAGGGGGAGGTGGCTACACCTTC; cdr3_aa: CASSPGTGGGGYTF
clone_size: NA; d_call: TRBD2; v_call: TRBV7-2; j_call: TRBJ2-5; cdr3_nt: TGTGCCAGCAGCTTAGGGGGCGCGGGAGTTGAGACCCAGTACTTC; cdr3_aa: CASSLGGAGVETQYF
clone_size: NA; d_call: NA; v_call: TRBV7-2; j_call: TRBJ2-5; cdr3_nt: TGTGCCAGCAGCCCCCCGACGGGGGCGCGTCTAGAGACCCAGTACTTC; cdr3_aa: CASSPPTGARLETQYF
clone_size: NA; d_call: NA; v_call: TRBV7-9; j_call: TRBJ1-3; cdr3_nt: TGTGCCAGCAGCTTAATCTCTGGAAACACCATATATTTT; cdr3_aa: CASSLISGNTIYF
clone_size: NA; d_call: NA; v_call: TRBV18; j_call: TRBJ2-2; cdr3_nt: TGTGCCAGCTCACCGGGGCGGGAAGACACCGGGGAGCTGTTTTTT; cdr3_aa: CASSPGREDTGELFF
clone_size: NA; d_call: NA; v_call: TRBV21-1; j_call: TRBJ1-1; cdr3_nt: TGTGCCAGCAGCAAAGGGCCTACAGACCAGTTCGTTGAAGCTTTCTTT; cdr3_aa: CASSKGPTDQFVEAFF
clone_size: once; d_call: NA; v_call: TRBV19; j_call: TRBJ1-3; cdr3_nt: TGTGCCAGTAGTATGGGCGGTGGAAACACCATATATTTT; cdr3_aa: CASSMGGGNTIYF
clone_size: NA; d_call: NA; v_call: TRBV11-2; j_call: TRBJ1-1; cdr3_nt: TGTGCCAGCAGCTTAGCCAGGCAACACACTGAAGCTTTCTTT; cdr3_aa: CASSLARQHTEAFF
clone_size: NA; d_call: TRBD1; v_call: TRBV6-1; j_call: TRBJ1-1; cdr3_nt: TGTGCCAGCAGTGATGGGACAGGGAGGACTGAAGCTTTCTTT; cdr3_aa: CASSDGTGRTEAFF
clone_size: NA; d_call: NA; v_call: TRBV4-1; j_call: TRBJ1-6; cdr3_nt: TGCGCCAGCAGCCAAGTTCTATCCCGCGGGAATTCACCCCTCCACTTT; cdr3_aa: CASSQVLSRGNSPLHF
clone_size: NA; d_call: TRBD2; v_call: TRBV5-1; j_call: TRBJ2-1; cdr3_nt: TGCGCCAGCAGCTTGGTCCCTGTGAGGACTAGCGGGAGTAGGAATGAGCAGTTCTTC; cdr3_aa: CASSLVPVRTSGSRNEQFF
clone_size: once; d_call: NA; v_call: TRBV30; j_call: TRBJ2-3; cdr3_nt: TGTGCCTGGACCCCGTTGGGTCAGGGACCAGATACGCAGTATTTT; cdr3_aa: CAWTPLGQGPDTQYF
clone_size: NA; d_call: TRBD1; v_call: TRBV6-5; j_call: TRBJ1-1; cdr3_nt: TGTGCCAGCACAAGGACAGGGTGGAACACTGAAGCTTTCTTT; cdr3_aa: CASTRTGWNTEAFF
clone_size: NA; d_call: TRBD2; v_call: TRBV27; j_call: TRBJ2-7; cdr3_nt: TGTGCCAGCATCCCACTGGGGACTAGCGGGGCCCGGGGCGAGCAGTACTTC; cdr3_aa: CASIPLGTSGARGEQYF
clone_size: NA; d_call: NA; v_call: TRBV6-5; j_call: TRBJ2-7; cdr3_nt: TGTGCCAGCAGTTCCCAAACAGGAAAGCAGTACTTC; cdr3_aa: CASSSQTGKQYF
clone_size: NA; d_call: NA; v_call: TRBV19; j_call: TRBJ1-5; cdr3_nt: TGTGCCAGTAGGACTGACCATAGCAATCAGCCCCAGCATTTT; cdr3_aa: CASRTDHSNQPQHF
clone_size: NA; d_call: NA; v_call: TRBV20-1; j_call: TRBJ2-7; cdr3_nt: TGCAGTGCTGATTCTAACTACGAGCAGTACTTC; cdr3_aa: CSADSNYEQYF
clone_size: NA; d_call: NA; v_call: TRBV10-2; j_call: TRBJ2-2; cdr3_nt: TGCGCCAGCAGTGGAACGGACGCGAACACCGGGGAGCTGTTTTTT; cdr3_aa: CASSGTDANTGELFF
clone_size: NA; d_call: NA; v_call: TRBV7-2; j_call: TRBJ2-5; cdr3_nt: TGTGCCAGCAGCTTAAGGGCTAGCAGAGAGACCCAGTACTTC; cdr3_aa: CASSLRASRETQYF
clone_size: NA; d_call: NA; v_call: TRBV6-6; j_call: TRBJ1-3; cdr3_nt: TGTGCCAGCAGTGGGACCTCTGGAAACACCATATATTTT; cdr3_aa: CASSGTSGNTIYF
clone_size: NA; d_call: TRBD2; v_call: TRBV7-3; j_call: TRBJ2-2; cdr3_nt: TGTGCCAGCAGCTTAAACGCGGGAGGGGTTACCGGGGAGCTGTTTTTT; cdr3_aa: CASSLNAGGVTGELFF
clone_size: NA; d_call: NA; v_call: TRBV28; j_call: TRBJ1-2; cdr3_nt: TGTGCCTCAAACAAGGCGGTGGACTATGGCTACACCTTC; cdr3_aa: CASNKAVDYGYTF
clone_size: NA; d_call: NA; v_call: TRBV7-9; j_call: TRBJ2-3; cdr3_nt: TGTGCCAGCAGCTTATCCCTGAGTACAGATACGCAGTATTTT; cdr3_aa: CASSLSLSTDTQYF
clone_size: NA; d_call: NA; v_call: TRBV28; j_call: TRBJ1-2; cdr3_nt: TGTGCCAGCACCGTGGGGCAGAGTAACTATGGCTACACCTTC; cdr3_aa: CASTVGQSNYGYTF
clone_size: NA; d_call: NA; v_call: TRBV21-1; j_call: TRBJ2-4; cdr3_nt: TGTGCCAGCAGCCACAATTCGACTACGGACAGGGGGTTAGGGAACATTCAGTACTTC; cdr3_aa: CASSHNSTTDRGLGNIQYF
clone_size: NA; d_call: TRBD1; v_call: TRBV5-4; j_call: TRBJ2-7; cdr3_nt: TGTGCCAGCAGCCGGACAGGGGGTAACGAGCAGTACTTC; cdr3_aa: CASSRTGGNEQYF
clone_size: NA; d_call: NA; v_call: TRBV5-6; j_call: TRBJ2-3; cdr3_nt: TGTGCCAGCAGCTTTTTGGGTAGCACAGATACGCAGTATTTT; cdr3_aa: CASSFLGSTDTQYF
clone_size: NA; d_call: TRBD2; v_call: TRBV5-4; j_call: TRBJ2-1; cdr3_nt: TGTGCCAGCAGCTGGGGTGGGACTAGCGGGACCTACAATGAGCAGTTCTTC; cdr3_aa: CASSWGGTSGTYNEQFF
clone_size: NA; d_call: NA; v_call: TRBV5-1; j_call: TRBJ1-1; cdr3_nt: TGCGCCAGCAGCCCCGGGATGGGGAACACTGAAGCTTTCTTT; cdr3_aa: CASSPGMGNTEAFF
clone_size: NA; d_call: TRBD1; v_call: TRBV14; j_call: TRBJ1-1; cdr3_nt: TGTGCCAGCAGCCAAGGGGACAGGGGGAACACTGAAGCTTTCTTT; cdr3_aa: CASSQGDRGNTEAFF
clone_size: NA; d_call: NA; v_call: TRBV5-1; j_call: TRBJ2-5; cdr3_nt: TGCGCCAGCAGCCCACAGGGGAGCGGGAGCGGAGAGACCCAGTACTTC; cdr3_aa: CASSPQGSGSGETQYF
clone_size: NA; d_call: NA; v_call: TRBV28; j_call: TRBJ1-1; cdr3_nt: TGTGCCAGCAGTTCCGGGGGGACTGAAGCTTTCTTT; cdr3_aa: CASSSGGTEAFF
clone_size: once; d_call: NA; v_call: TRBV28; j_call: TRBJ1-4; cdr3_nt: TGTGCCAGCAGTAAACCGCGGACAACTAATGAAAAACTGTTTTTT; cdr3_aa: CASSKPRTTNEKLFF
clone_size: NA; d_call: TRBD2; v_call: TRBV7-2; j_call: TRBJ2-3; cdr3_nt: TGTGCCAGCAGCCCCACCGGACTAGCGGGTGGGGGTGCAGATACGCAGTATTTT; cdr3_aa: CASSPTGLAGGGADTQYF